The 8 T cell receptor beta chains below all came from one sample that was sequenced in a study of CD8 T cells in Susac syndrome. Reverse transcription of roughly 0.5 to 1 ug RNA was performed with random hexamers. Using its own MiXCR run on the immunoSEQ multiplex PCR reads, TCRdb lists one record per CDR3 protein. The sample lists over 95,000 distinct CDR3 sequences; nearly 95% were seen once. Specimen: CD4+ T cells from PBMCs. The receptors come from a human donor in good health.

A single count supports this clonotype. The chain carries TRBV6-2 or TRBV6-3 and TRBJ2-5, with D perhaps matching TRBD1 or TRBD2 (6 bases each). CDR1 is MNHEY, CDR2 SVGEGT, per germline. V gave up 7 bases and J gave up 5 bases, with 11 bases separating them. The CDR3 consists of 12 residues. CDR3 region: CASTGAGETQYF. The DNA of the CDR3 is TGTGCCAGCACGGGGGCCGGGGAGACCCAGTACTTC.

J is TRBJ1-2 and V is TRBV2; TRBD1 aligns across 7 bases. This CDR3 contains 13 residues. Germline CDR1 is SNHLY and CDR2 is FYNNEI. V trimming: 7 bases; J trimming: 2 bases; junction bases outside the gene matches: 4. The CDR3 reads CASTQTGNYGYTF. The DNA for the CDR3 is TGTGCCAGCACACAGACAGGGAACTATGGCTACACCTTC.

V usage is TRBV19 and J usage is TRBJ1-2; TRBD1 matches at 8 bases. The CDR3 runs to 12 residues. The ends lost 5 bases at V and 8 bases at J; junction bases unmatched: 4. Germline CDR1 and CDR2: LNHDA and SQIVND (reference sequence). This CDR3 reads CASSYGQGGYTF. The CDR3 DNA reads as TGTGCCAGTAGTTACGGACAGGGCGGCTACACCTTC. The whole variable domain, remainder taken from reference TRBV19 and TRBJ1-2, is DGGITQSPKYLFRKEGQNVTLSCEQNLNHDAMYWYRQDPGQGLRLIYYSQIVNDFQKGDIAEGYSVSREKKESFPLTVTSAQKNPTAFYLCASSYGQGGYTFGSGTRLTVV.

V and J are TRBV9 and TRBJ2-2, with a possible D match to TRBD1 (6 bases). Trimming removed 2 bases from V and 1 base from J, with 9 bases in between. Per germline, CDR1 SGDLS and CDR2 YYNGEE. This CDR3 is 15 amino acids long. CDR3 protein: CASSVGTQNTGELFF. The DNA for the CDR3 is TGTGCCAGCAGCGTCGGGACACAGAACACCGGGGAGCTGTTTTTT.

The chain links TRBV20-1 to TRBJ2-1; 9 bases line up with TRBD2. The CDR3 is made up of 14 amino acids. The germline gives CDR1 DFQATT, CDR2 SNEGSKA (reference sequence). V gave up 2 bases and J gave up 5 bases; unmatched junction bases: 4. The CDR3 DNA follows: TGCAGTGCTAGAAGAGCGGGAGGTGACAATGAGCAGTTCTTC. Protein sequence: CSARRAGGDNEQFF.

V and J are TRBV19 and TRBJ1-3; TRBD1 is a possible D gene (5 bases). The CDR3 extends over 16 amino acids. With 7 bases removed from V and 0 bases from J, the gap between germline ends came to 16 bases. CDR1 and CDR2 from the germline V gene are LNHDA and SQIVND (reference sequence). CDR3 coding DNA: TGTGCCAGTATTAGGGGACGGACCACCTCTGGAAACACCATATATTTT. Amino acid sequence: CASIRGRTTSGNTIYF.

The chain joins TRBV18 to TRBJ2-2; 10 positions agree with TRBD2. The CDR3 consists of 19 residues. Trimming took 2 bases from V and 0 from J; bases not matched to a gene: 9. Germline V gene lookup returns CDR1 KGHSH and CDR2 LQKENI. The CDR3 region is CASSPRSASGGSNTGELFF. CDR3 in DNA: TGTGCCAGCTCACCAAGGTCTGCTAGCGGGGGATCGAACACCGGGGAGCTGTTTTTT.

The chain has TRBV5-1 and TRBJ2-1, with TRBD2 matching over 15 bases. The CDR3 has 18 residues. Trimming took 4 bases from V and 2 from J; bases not matched to a gene: 7. Per germline, CDR1 SGHRS and CDR2 YFSETQ. The CDR3 sequence: CASSTFRTSGGAYNEQFF. The CDR3 DNA follows: TGCGCCAGCAGCACCTTCCGGACTAGCGGGGGGGCCTACAATGAGCAGTTCTTC.